This T cell receptor beta chain appears in the sequencing data of a study of Graves' ophthalmopathy and Graves' hyperthyroidism. Amplification of TCR beta CDR3 regions used RNA transcripts. First-round RT-PCR with HTBI primers preceded a second-round multiplex PCR. TCRdb passed the multiplex PCR reads through MiXCR, listing each CDR3 protein once. Found here are about 660,000 distinct CDR3 sequences, more than 40% of them singletons; the top ten hold roughly 3%. Trimming removed 5 bases from V and 8 bases from J, with 18 bases in between. This CDR3 comprises 14 residues. Germline CDR1 SGHAT, CDR2 FQDESV (reference sequence).

The chain links TRBV11-1 to TRBJ1-1; weak D call: TRBD1 (5 bases). The sequence was collected from an adult man with Graves' ophthalmopathy. The sample was peripheral blood. The CDR3 bases are TGTGCCAGCAGCCTTGGAGGCAGGGTCGGCGAAGCTTTCTTT. As protein: CASSLGGRVGEAFF.